The T cell receptor (beta chain) described here comes from a study of blood T cell repertoires in COVID-19 (dated by TCRdb to about 2020). About the study as a whole: The collaborator samples originated in the United States, Italy and Spain and spanned the acute and convalescent phases of COVID-19. The material from the prospective study consisted of cDNA or gDNA derived from T cells, B-cell-depleted T cells, or PBMCs. The dataset comprised deeply sampled blood TCRbeta repertoires from subjects exposed to, actively infected with, or recovered from COVID-19. The repertoires were released in a freely available public database intended as a resource for research on the immune response to SARS-CoV-2. The samples were drawn from two sources: the first 160 participants of the ongoing ImmuneRACE study, and 950 to 1,500 subjects contributed by 6 global collaborators. Nearly every sample came with metadata listing a de-identified subject ID, COVID-19 status, age in years and sex. Where available, HLA class I and class II types were obtained from metadata supplied by the sample provider rather than from assay-based typing. Results and caveats for the whole study, not just this receptor: The quantity of clinical and demographic metadata differed by source and by participant and was supplied without curation.

Its CDR3 holds 17 amino acids, cysteine through phenylalanine. Only the CDR3 portion is preserved as DNA: 51 bases, with reading frame beginning at the first base. Here V drops 0 bases and J drops 1 base, and the junction holds 6 bases not matched to any gene. According to the germline V gene (reference sequence), CDR1 reads PRHDT and CDR2 reads FYEKMQ. This clone was detected once. Which antigen it targets is not known. No quality values exist for individual bases; no much larger clone is one base distant. Each collaborating institution followed its own protocols to collect whole blood in K2EDTA tubes. Collaborator samples were shipped for TCRbeta analysis as frozen whole blood, isolated PBMCs, or DNA extracted from either sample type. The immunoSEQ Assay, a bias-controlled multiplex PCR, was used to amplify TCRbeta CDR3 regions from genomic DNA. Under the source paper's analysis protocol: Nucleated cell counts per sample were estimated from amplification of reference gene primers within the assay. Sequence reads were collapsed and filtered to measure the absolute abundance of every unique TCRbeta CDR3 rearrangement. For each sample, productive Simpson clonality was calculated by taking the square root of Simpson's diversity index across productive rearrangements. TCRdb obtained this table from immuneACCESS and retained in-frame rearrangements with V and J assigned. These tables miss some clones; where compared with another copy, unresolved V genes account for less than half of the shortfall, and the remainder is unexplained. D and trimming were read from the DNA, whereas the V and J calls and clone size are those reported in that table. This sample is represented by around 88,000 clones; around 85% of them were singletons. The ten largest clones take up less than 4.5% of the sample.

The rearrangement joined TRBV13 to TRBJ2-7; 10 bases in the middle match TRBD2. This clonotype was sampled from a man aged 55 to 70 with acute or convalescent COVID-19. Sequenced input: peripheral blood. The DNA sequence is TGTGCCAGCAGCTTAGGGGCTAGCGGGAGTTTTTCCTACGAGCAGTACTTC. This translates into CASSLGASGSFSYEQYF.